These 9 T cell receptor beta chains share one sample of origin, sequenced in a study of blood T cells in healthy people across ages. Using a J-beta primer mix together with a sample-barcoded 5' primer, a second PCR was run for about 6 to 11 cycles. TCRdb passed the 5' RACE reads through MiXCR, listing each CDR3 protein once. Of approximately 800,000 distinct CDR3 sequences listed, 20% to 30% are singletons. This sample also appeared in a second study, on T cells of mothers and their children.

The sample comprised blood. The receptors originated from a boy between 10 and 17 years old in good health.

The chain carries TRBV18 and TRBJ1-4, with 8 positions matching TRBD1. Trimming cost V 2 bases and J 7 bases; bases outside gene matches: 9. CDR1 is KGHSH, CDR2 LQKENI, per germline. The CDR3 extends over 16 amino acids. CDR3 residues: CASSPGTGVMGEKLFF. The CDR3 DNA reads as TGTGCCAGCTCACCAGGGACAGGCGTCATGGGTGAAAAACTGTTTTTT.

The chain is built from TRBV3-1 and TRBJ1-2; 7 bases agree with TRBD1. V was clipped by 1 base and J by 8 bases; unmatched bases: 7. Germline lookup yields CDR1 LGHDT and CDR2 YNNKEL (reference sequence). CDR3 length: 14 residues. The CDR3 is CASSQGNRGGGYTF. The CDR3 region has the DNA TGTGCCAGCAGCCAAGGGAACAGGGGAGGCGGCTACACCTTC.

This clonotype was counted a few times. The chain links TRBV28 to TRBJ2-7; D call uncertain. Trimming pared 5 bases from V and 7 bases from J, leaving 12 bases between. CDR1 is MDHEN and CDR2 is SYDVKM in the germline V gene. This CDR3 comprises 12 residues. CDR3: CASSPRPSEQYF. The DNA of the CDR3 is TGTGCCAGCAGTCCGCGACCCTCTGAGCAGTACTTC.

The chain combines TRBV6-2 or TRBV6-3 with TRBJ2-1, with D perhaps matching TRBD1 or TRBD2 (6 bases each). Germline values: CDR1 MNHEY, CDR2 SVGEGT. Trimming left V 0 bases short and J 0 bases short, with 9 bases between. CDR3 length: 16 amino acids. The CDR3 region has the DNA TGTGCCAGCAGTTACTCAGGGGGGCGCTCCTACAATGAGCAGTTCTTC. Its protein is CASSYSGGRSYNEQFF.

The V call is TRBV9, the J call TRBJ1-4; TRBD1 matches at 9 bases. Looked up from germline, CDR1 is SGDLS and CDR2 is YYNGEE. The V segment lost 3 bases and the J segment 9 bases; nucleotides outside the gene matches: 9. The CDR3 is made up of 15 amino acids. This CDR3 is CASSETPGQGQKLFF. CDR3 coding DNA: TGTGCCAGCAGCGAAACACCGGGACAGGGACAAAAACTGTTTTTT.

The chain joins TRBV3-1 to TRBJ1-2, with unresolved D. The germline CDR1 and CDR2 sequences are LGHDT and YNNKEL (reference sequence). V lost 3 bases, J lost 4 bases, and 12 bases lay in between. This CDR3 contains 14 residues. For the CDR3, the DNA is TGTGCCAGCAGCCAGGACCCTGCCGGCTATGGCTACACCTTC. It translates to CASSQDPAGYGYTF.

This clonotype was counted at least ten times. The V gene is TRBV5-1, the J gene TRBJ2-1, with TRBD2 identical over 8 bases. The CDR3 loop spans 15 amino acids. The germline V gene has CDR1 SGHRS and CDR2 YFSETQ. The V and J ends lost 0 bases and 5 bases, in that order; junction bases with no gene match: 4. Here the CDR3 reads CASSLVAGGHNEQFF. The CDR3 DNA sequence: TGCGCCAGCAGCTTGGTGGCGGGGGGACACAATGAGCAGTTCTTC.

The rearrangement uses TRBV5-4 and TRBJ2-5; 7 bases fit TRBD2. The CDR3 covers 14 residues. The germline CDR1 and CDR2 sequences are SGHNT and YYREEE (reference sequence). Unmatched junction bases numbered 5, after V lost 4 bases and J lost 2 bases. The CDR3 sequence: CASSHRGEQETQYF. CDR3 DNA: TGTGCCAGCAGCCACCGGGGGGAGCAAGAGACCCAGTACTTC.

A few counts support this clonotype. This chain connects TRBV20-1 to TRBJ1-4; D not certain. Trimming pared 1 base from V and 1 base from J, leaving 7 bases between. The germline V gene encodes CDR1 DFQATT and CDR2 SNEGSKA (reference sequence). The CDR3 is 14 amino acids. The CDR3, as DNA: TGCAGTGCTAGAGTGGTCGGAACTAATGAAAAACTGTTTTTT. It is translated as CSARVVGTNEKLFF.